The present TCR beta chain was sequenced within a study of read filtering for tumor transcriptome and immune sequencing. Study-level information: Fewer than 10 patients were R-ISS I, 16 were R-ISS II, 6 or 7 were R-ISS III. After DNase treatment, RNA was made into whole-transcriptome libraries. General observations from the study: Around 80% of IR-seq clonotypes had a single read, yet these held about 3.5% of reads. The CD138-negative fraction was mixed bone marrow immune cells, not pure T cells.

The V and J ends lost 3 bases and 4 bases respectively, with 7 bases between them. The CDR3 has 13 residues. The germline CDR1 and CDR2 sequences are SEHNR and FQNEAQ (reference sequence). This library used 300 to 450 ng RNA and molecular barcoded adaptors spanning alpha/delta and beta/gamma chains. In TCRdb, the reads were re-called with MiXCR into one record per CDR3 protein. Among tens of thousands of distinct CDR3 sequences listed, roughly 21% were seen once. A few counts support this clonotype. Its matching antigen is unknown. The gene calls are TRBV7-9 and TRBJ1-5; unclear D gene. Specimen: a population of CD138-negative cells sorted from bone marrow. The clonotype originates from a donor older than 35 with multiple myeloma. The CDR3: CASSLGYNQPQHF. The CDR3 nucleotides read TGTGCCAGCAGCTTGGGGTATAATCAGCCCCAGCATTTT.